The entry that follows covers one T cell receptor (beta chain) sequence. The CDR3 loop spans 17 amino acids. V lost 1 base, J lost 9 bases, and 13 bases stayed unmatched. Germline V gives CDR1 SGHNT, CDR2 YYREEE (reference sequence). Source study methods: Estimates of nucleated cell counts were drawn from the amplification of reference gene primers. The table came from immunoSEQ multiplex PCR; TCRdb's copy has only in-frame clones and leaves some out. V, J and clone size were drawn from that table, and D and trimming were deduced from the DNA. Found here are approximately 50,000 clones, 84% of them singletons; the top ten hold approximately 19%. These data come from a study of blood T cell repertoires in COVID-19. Study context: The origin of the acute and convalescent COVID-19 samples was the United States, Italy and Spain.

The sequenced sample was peripheral blood. The J gene is TRBJ2-5, the V gene TRBV5-4; 12 nucleotides match TRBD1. The sequence was collected from a man aged 65-85 years with active COVID-19. CDR3 sequence: CASSLTGTGGPPESQYF. CDR3 nucleotide sequence: TGTGCCAGCAGCTTGACCGGGACAGGGGGCCCCCCGGAGTCCCAGTACTTC.